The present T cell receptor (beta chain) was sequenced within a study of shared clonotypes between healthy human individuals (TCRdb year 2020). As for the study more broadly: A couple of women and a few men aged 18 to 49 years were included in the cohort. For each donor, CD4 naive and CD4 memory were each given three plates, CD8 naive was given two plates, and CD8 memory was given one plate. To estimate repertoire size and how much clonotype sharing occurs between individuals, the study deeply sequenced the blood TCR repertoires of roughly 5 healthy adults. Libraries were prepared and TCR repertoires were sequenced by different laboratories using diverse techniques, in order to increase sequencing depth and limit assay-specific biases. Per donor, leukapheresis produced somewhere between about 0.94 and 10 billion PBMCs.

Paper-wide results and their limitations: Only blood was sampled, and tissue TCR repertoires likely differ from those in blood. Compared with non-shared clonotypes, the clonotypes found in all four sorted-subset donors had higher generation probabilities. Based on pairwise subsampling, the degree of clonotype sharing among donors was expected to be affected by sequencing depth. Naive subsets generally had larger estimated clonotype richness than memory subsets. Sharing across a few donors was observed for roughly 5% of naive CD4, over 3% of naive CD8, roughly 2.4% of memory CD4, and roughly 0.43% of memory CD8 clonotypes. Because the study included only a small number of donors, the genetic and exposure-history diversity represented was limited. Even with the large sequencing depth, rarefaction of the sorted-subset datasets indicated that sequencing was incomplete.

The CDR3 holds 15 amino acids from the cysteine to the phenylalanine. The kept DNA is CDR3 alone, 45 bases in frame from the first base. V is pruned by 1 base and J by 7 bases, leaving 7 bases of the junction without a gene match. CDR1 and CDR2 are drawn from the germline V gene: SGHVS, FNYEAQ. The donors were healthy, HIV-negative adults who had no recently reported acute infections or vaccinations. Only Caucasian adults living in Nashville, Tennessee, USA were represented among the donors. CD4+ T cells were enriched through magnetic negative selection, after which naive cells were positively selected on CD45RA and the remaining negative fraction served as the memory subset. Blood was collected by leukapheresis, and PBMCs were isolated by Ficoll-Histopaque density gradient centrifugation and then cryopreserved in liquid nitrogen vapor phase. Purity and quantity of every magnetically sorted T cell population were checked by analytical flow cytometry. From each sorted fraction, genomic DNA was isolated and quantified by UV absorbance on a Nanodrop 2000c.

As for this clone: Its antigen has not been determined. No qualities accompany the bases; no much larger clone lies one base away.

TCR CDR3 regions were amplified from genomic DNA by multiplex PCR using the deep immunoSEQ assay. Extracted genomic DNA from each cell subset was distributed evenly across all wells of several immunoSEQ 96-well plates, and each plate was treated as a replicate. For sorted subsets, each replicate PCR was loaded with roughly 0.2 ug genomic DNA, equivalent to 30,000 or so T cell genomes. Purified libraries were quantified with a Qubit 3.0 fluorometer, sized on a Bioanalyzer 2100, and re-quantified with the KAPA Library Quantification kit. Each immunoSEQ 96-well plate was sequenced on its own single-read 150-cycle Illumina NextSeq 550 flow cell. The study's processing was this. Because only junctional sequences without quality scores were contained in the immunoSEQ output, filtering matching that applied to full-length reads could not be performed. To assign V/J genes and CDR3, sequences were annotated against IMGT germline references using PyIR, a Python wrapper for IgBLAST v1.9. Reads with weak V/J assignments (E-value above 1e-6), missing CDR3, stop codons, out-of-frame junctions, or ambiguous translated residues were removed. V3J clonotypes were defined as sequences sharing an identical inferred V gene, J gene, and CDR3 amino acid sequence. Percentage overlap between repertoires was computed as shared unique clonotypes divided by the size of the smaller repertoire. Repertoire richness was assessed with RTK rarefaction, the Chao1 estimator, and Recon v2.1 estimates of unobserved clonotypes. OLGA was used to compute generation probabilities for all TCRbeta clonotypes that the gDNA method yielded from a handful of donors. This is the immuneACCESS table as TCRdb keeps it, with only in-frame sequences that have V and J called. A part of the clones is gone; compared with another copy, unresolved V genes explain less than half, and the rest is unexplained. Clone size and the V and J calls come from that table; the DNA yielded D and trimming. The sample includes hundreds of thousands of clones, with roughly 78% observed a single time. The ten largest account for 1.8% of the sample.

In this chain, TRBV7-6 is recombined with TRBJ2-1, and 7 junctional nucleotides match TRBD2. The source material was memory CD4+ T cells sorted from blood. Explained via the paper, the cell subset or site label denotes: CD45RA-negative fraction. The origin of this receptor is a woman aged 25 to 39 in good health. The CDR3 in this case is CASSLGGSGSNEQFF. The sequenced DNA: TGTGCCAGCAGCTTAGGCGGGAGTGGAAGTAATGAGCAGTTCTTC.